Shown below are 13 T cell receptor beta chains from a single sample sequenced in a study of Ad26.COV2.S vaccination and SARS-CoV-2 variants. Sample treatment: roughly 20 received Ad26.COV2.S at low or high dose, single or two shots; 5 received placebo; per-sample allocation not given. Following the first vaccine or placebo injection, samples were taken on day 63. This table comes from immunoSEQ multiplex PCR, and its TCRdb copy is limited to in-frame clones, with some not included. The data contain roughly 450,000 clones, 90% of them singletons. The source material was peripheral blood, sampled in a trial of Ad26.COV2.S vaccine versus placebo. Receptors originate from a person between 18 and 65 years old who received the Ad26.COV2.S COVID-19 vaccine or a placebo.

The chain employs TRBV6-9 and TRBJ2-2, with D possibly being TRBD2 (5 bases). V lost 6 bases to trimming and J lost 1 base, with 15 bases between them. The CDR3 is made up of 16 amino acids. CDR1 is MNHGY, CDR2 SVAAGI, per germline. CDR3 bases: TGTGCCAGCAGGGATCTAGACGCGGGGAACACCGGGGAGCTGTTTTTT. It specifies CASRDLDAGNTGELFF.

The genes are TRBV5-5 and TRBJ1-6; D is unresolved. Trimming removed 5 bases from V and 0 bases from J, with 9 bases in between. The CDR3 runs to 15 residues. Germline loops: CDR1 SGHKS, CDR2 YYEKEE (reference sequence). The CDR3 reads CASSSVSSYNSPLHF. The CDR3 bases are TGTGCCAGCAGTTCAGTGAGCTCCTATAATTCACCCCTCCACTTT. Complete variable domain (other parts from reference TRBV5-5 and TRBJ1-6): DAGVTQSPTHLIKTRGQQVTLRCSPISGHKSVSWYQQVLGQGPQFIFQYYEKEERGRGNFPDRFSARQFPNYSSELNVNALLLGDSALYLCASSSVSSYNSPLHFGNGTRLTVT.

This chain uses TRBV9 with TRBJ2-2; D is ambiguous. Trimming shortened V by 4 bases and J by 3 bases, and 10 bases separated the two germline ends. The CDR3 sequence is 14 residues long. The germline gives CDR1 SGDLS, CDR2 YYNGEE. The CDR3 region is CASSPSYDTGELFF. Here the CDR3 DNA reads TGTGCCAGCAGCCCCAGCTACGACACCGGGGAGCTGTTTTTT.

The chain couples TRBV24-1 to TRBJ2-1; 7 bases map to TRBD1. This CDR3 is built from 16 residues. Unmatched junction bases numbered 5, after V lost 2 bases and J lost 2 bases. Germline values: CDR1 KGHDR, CDR2 SFDVKD. CDR3: CATSDSRQGAYNEQFF. The CDR3 coding sequence is TGTGCCACCAGTGATTCACGACAGGGTGCCTACAATGAGCAGTTCTTC.

V usage is TRBV4-1 and J usage is TRBJ1-2, with TRBD1 matching over 9 bases. Germline V gene lookup returns CDR1 MGHRA and CDR2 YSYEKL. The CDR3 runs to 16 residues. V trimming: 7 bases; J trimming: 6 bases; junction bases outside the gene matches: 15. The CDR3 DNA is TGCGCCAGCACTCCTCCGGGACAGGGACGTATGGATGGCTACACCTTC. It yields the protein CASTPPGQGRMDGYTF.

The chain has TRBV6-2 or TRBV6-3 and TRBJ2-7, with 7 bases lining up with TRBD1. The CDR3 runs 16 residues. The trim removed 4 bases at V and 2 bases at J, leaving 11 bases unmatched. CDR1 and CDR2 (germline): MNHEY, SVGEGT. The CDR3 here is CASSWGWDSEPYEQYF. CDR3 DNA: TGTGCCAGCAGTTGGGGTTGGGACAGTGAGCCCTACGAGCAGTACTTC.

This chain's CDR3 is CASSQEQSSGANVLTF. The CDR3 region has the DNA TGCGCCAGCAGCCAAGAACAATCCTCTGGGGCCAACGTCCTGACTTTC. This chain uses TRBV4-1 with TRBJ2-6; D not resolved. V dropped 0 bases and J dropped 0 bases, with 6 bases sitting between them. Germline values: CDR1 MGHRA, CDR2 YSYEKL. The CDR3 runs to 16 residues.

This chain connects TRBV27 to TRBJ2-2, with a tentative D call TRBD2 (5 bases). Germline V gene data show CDR1 as MNHEY and CDR2 as SMNVEV (reference sequence). V shed 6 bases and J shed 6 bases, with 20 bases lying between them. This CDR3 is built from 16 residues. For the CDR3, the DNA is TGTGCCAGCAGAATACTGACTATAGGCCCCCCCGGGGAGCTGTTTTTT. It is translated as CASRILTIGPPGELFF.

V gene TRBV9 combines with J gene TRBJ1-1, with 7 bases that match TRBD1. Germline V gene lookup returns CDR1 SGDLS and CDR2 YYNGEE. This CDR3 comprises 13 residues. V trimming: 2 bases; J trimming: 9 bases; junction bases outside the gene matches: 7. CDR3 in amino acids: CASSVEDRVQAFF. CDR3 nucleotide sequence: TGTGCCAGCAGCGTGGAAGACAGGGTCCAAGCTTTCTTT. The variable domain in full, completed from reference TRBV9 and TRBJ1-1, reads DSGVTQTPKHLITATGQRVTLRCSPRSGDLSVYWYQQSLDQGLQFLIQYYNGEERAKGNILERFSAQQFPDLHSELNLSSLELGDSALYFCASSVEDRVQAFFGQGTRLTVV.

The V and J genes are TRBV28 and TRBJ2-7, with D maybe TRBD2 (6 bases). Trimming removed 6 bases at V and 3 bases at J, with 12 bases between. The CDR3 contains 13 residues. Germline CDR1 MDHEN, CDR2 SYDVKM. CDR3 in amino acids: CASRTRDFYEQYF. Written as DNA, the CDR3 is TGTGCCAGCAGAACCCGGGACTTCTACGAGCAGTACTTC.

This chain connects TRBV6-2 or TRBV6-3 to TRBJ1-3; TRBD1 might be the D (5 bases). The CDR3 has 17 amino acids. The V end was cut by 0 bases, the J end by 0 bases, with 12 bases between. CDR1 is MNHEY and CDR2 is SVGEGT in the germline V gene. The CDR3 is CASSYSMGLGSGNTIYF. The CDR3 bases are TGTGCCAGCAGTTACTCAATGGGGCTCGGCTCTGGAAACACCATATATTTT.

The rearrangement joins TRBV12-3 or TRBV12-4 to TRBJ2-2, with D perhaps assigned TRBD1 or TRBD2 (5 bases each). The CDR3 is 13 amino acids. CDR3: CAGEKENTGELFF. In nucleotides, the CDR3 is TGTGCGGGGGAGAAAGAGAACACCGGGGAGCTGTTTTTT.

The chain has TRBV14 and TRBJ2-7, with D perhaps matching TRBD1 (6 bases). Between the trimmed V and J ends, which lost 2 bases and 0 bases, there was a span of 11 bases. The CDR3 has 15 amino acids. In germline, CDR1 is SGHDN, CDR2 FVKESK. As DNA, the CDR3 is TGTGCCAGCAGCCAAAACAGGGTTTCCTCCTACGAGCAGTACTTC. Residues: CASSQNRVSSYEQYF. Variable domain in full (rest from reference TRBV14 and TRBJ2-7): EAGVTQFPSHSVIEKGQTVTLRCDPISGHDNLYWYRRVMGKEIKFLLHFVKESKQDESGMPNNRFLAERTGGTYSTLKVQPAELEDSGVYFCASSQNRVSSYEQYFGPGTRLTVT.